This T cell receptor beta chain was sequenced in a study of control samples from healthy donors and cancer patients. The table came from immunoSEQ multiplex PCR; TCRdb's copy has only in-frame clones and leaves some out. Of some 150,000 clones in the sample, about 93% were seen once. V shed 2 bases, J shed 5 bases, and the junction held 5 bases outside the gene matches. The germline V gene encodes CDR1 SGHDN and CDR2 FVKESK. This CDR3 is 14 amino acids long. The clonotype comes from a man aged 45-60 years in good health. Specimen: blood. The chain links TRBV14 to TRBJ2-7; 8 bases map to TRBD2. The CDR3 is CASSQPGLANEQYF. CDR3 nucleotide sequence: TGTGCCAGCAGCCAACCCGGACTAGCCAACGAGCAGTACTTC.